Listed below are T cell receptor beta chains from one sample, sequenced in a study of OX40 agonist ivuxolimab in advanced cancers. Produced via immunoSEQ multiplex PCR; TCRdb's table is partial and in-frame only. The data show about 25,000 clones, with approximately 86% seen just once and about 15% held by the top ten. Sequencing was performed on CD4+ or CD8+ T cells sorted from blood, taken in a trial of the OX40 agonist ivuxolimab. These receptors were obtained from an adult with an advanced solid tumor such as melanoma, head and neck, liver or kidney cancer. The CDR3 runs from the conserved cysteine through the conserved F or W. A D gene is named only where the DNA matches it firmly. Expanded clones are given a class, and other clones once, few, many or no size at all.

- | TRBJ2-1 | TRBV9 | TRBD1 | CASSVAGGANNEQFF | TGTGCCAGCAGCGTAGCAGGGGGCGCGAACAATGAGCAGTTCTTC
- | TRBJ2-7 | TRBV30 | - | CAWNEEGGSYEQYF | TGTGCCTGGAACGAGGAGGGGGGGTCCTACGAGCAGTACTTC
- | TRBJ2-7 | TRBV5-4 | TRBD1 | CASSPGRGQGYEQYF | TGTGCCAGCAGCCCCGGCCGGGGACAGGGGTACGAGCAGTACTTC
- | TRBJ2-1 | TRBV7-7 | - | CASSLNRGINNEQFF | TGTGCCAGCAGCTTGAACCGGGGTATAAACAATGAGCAGTTCTTC
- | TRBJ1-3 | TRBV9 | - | CASSVERGSGNTIYF | TGTGCCAGCAGCGTAGAGAGGGGCTCTGGAAACACCATATATTTT
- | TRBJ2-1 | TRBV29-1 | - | CSVEDLGVYNEQFF | TGCAGCGTTGAAGACCTAGGAGTCTACAATGAGCAGTTCTTC
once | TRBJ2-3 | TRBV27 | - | CASSLRSGTADTQYF | TGTGCCAGCAGTCTCCGGAGTGGGACCGCAGATACGCAGTATTTT
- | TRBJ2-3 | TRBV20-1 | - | CSATMGQAYF | TGCAGTGCTACCATGGGCCAGGCGTATTTT
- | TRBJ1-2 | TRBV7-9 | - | CASSLGGRTNYGYTF | TGTGCCAGCAGCTTAGGAGGACGGACTAACTATGGCTACACCTTC
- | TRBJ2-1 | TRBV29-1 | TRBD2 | CSVVWLAGAPYNEQFF | TGCAGCGTTGTATGGCTGGCGGGAGCCCCCTACAATGAGCAGTTCTTC
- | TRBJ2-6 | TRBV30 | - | CAWSITGSSGANVLTF | TGTGCCTGGAGCATAACCGGGAGCTCTGGGGCCAACGTCCTGACTTTC
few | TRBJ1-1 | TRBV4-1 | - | CASSLPVGGAFF | TGCGCCAGCAGCCTACCGGTCGGGGGGGCTTTCTTT
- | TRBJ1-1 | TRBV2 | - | CASSRTEDPRDTEAFF | TGTGCCAGCAGTCGGACCGAGGATCCACGGGACACTGAAGCTTTCTTT
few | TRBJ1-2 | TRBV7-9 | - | CASQVAIYGYTF | TGTGCCAGCCAGGTAGCAATCTATGGCTACACCTTC
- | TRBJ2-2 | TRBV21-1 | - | CASSKWGYRLGVERYTGELFF | TGTGCCAGCAGCAAATGGGGTTACAGGTTAGGTGTCGAAAGATATACCGGGGAGCTGTTTTTT
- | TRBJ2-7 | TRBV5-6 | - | CASSRAGKGNEQYF | TGTGCCAGTTCTAGGGCAGGGAAGGGGAACGAGCAGTACTTC
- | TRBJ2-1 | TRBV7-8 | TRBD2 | CASSLSGGEQFF | TGTGCCAGCAGCTTATCGGGAGGTGAGCAGTTCTTC
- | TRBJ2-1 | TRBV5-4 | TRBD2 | CATVGTSGGDNEQFF | TGTGCCACAGTCGGGACTAGCGGGGGGGACAATGAGCAGTTCTTC
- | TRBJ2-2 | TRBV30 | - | CAWSVLGGYTGELFF | TGTGCCTGGAGTGTACTAGGGGGTTACACCGGGGAGCTGTTTTTT
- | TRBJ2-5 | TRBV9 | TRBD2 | CASSLGYGGASYQETQYF | TGTGCCAGCAGCCTAGGTTACGGGGGGGCTTCGTACCAAGAGACCCAGTACTTC
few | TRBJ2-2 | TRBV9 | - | CASNGEGGELFF | TGTGCCAGCAATGGAGAGGGCGGGGAGCTGTTTTTT
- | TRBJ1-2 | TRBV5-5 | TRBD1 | CASSLAPGTGDYGYTF | TGTGCCAGCAGCTTGGCTCCCGGGACAGGGGACTATGGCTACACCTTC
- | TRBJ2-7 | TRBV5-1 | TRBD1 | CASTEEPGQVYEQYF | TGCGCCAGCACCGAAGAGCCGGGACAGGTCTACGAGCAGTACTTC
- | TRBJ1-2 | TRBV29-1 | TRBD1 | CSVEHRGNYGYTF | TGCAGCGTTGAACACAGGGGTAACTATGGCTACACCTTC
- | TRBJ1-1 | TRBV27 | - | CASMVVGTYNTEAFF | TGTGCCAGCATGGTGGTTGGGACTTATAACACTGAAGCTTTCTTT
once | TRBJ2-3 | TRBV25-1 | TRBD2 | CASSEGLARVTDTQYF | TGTGCCAGCAGTGAGGGACTAGCTCGAGTAACAGATACGCAGTATTTT
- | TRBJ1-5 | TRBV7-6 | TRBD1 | CASSSRQGGGQPQHF | TGTGCCAGCAGCTCAAGACAGGGTGGGGGTCAGCCCCAGCATTTT